A selection of T cell receptor beta chains follows, all from one sample in a study of T cell responses to AZD1222 COVID-19 vaccine. Assay: immunoSEQ multiplex PCR; the TCRdb copy retains only in-frame clones and omits some. The sample has roughly 51,000 clones; just over 85% are singletons. Sequencing was performed on peripheral blood, taken 28 days after the second AZD1222 dose. The origin of the receptors is an adult who received the AZD1222 COVID-19 vaccine. The CDR3 runs from the conserved cysteine through the conserved F or W. The D gene is left open where the match is weak. The size entry is marked missing in some rows and otherwise reads once, few, many or a size class.

V	D	size	J	length	DNA	CDR3
TRBV7-2	-	-	TRBJ2-2	15	TGTGCCAGCAGCTTAGGTGGGAGATGGATCGGGGAGCTGTTTTTT	CASSLGGRWIGELFF
TRBV5-1	TRBD1	-	TRBJ2-7	15	TGCGCCAGCAGCCCCCTCGGGACAGGGGGGAACGAGCAGTACTTC	CASSPLGTGGNEQYF
TRBV7-9	-	-	TRBJ2-7	12	TGTGCCAGCAGCTTATGGATAGACGAGCAGTACTTC	CASSLWIDEQYF
TRBV19	TRBD1	once	TRBJ1-4	15	TGTGCCAGTAGTATGGACAGGGGGCGAAATGAAAAACTGTTTTTT	CASSMDRGRNEKLFF
TRBV6-5	-	-	TRBJ1-1	14	TGTGCCAGCAGTTACCCGGGACTGAACGCTGAAGCTTTCTTT	CASSYPGLNAEAFF
TRBV3-1/TRBV3-2	TRBD1	-	TRBJ2-1	16	TGTGCCAGCAGCCAAGGCGGACAGGGTCGTCCAAATGAGCAGTTCTTC	CASSQGGQGRPNEQFF
TRBV4-3	TRBD2	once	TRBJ2-2	17	TGCGCCAGCAGCCAAGGTGGCGGGAGCGGGAACACCGGGGAGCTGTTTTTT	CASSQGGGSGNTGELFF
TRBV28	-	-	TRBJ2-2	15	TGTGCCAGCAGAGGAAATGGGGAGAACACCGGGGAGCTGTTTTTT	CASRGNGENTGELFF
TRBV11-3	-	-	TRBJ1-3	12	TGTGCCAGCAGCCCCCCGGGCGACACCATATATTTT	CASSPPGDTIYF
TRBV10-3	TRBD1	-	TRBJ2-2	14	TGTGCCATCGGGGACAGGGGATACACCGGGGAGCTGTTTTTT	CAIGDRGYTGELFF
TRBV11-3	-	-	TRBJ2-5	12	TGTGCCAGCAGCTTAGGGGAGAAGACCCAGTACTTC	CASSLGEKTQYF
TRBV7-2	-	-	TRBJ1-2	14	TGTGCCAGCAGCTTTCTTAAAGGTGCCTATGGCTACACCTTC	CASSFLKGAYGYTF
TRBV27	-	-	TRBJ2-7	13	TGTGCCAGCAGTTTTGGGCTGACGTACGAGCAGTACTTC	CASSFGLTYEQYF
TRBV3-1/TRBV3-2	TRBD1	few	TRBJ2-7	13	TGTGCCAGCAGCCTGACAGGGACGTACGAGCAGTACTTC	CASSLTGTYEQYF
TRBV28	TRBD1	once	TRBJ1-2	14	TGTGCCAGCAGTTTTTCGGACAGGGTGGGTGGCTACACCTTC	CASSFSDRVGGYTF
TRBV28	-	-	TRBJ1-5	14	TGTGCCAGCAGTTCAAATAGGGACTCTAGGCCCCAGCATTTT	CASSSNRDSRPQHF
TRBV27	-	-	TRBJ2-3	15	TGTGCCAGCAGTCACCGGGACATGGGCAAAGATACGCAGTATTTT	CASSHRDMGKDTQYF
TRBV28	TRBD2	-	TRBJ2-5	14	TGTGCCAGCAGTACCACACTAGCGGGAGAGACCCAGTACTTC	CASSTTLAGETQYF
TRBV5-1	TRBD2	-	TRBJ2-5	15	TGCGCCAGCAGCTCGTTGGGACTAGAAAGAGAGACCCAGTACTTC	CASSSLGLERETQYF
TRBV11-3	TRBD2	-	TRBJ2-3	16	TGTGCCAGCAGCATTGCTAGCGGGAGGCCTTCGGATACGCAGTATTTT	CASSIASGRPSDTQYF
TRBV12-3/TRBV12-4	-	medium-sized	TRBJ1-5	13	TGTGCCAGCAGTTTGGGGGTTAATCAGCCCCAGCATTTT	CASSLGVNQPQHF
TRBV7-9	TRBD1	-	TRBJ1-1	17	TGTGCCAGCAGCCGGGGACAGGCCGGGGGCCTTAACACTGAAGCTTTCTTT	CASSRGQAGGLNTEAFF
TRBV3-1/TRBV3-2	TRBD2	-	TRBJ2-1	12	TGTGCCAGCAGCCAAGGGAGCGGGAGGGCCTTCTTC	CASSQGSGRAFF
TRBV4-1	TRBD1	-	TRBJ1-4	16	TGCGCCAGCAGCCAAGACCGGGACAGGCCTAATGAAAAACTGTTTTTT	CASSQDRDRPNEKLFF
TRBV4-2	TRBD1	-	TRBJ2-3	16	TGTGCCAGCAGCCAAGGAGGGGGCCACCGCACAGATACGCAGTATTTT	CASSQGGGHRTDTQYF
TRBV21-1	-	-	TRBJ2-3	15	TGTGCCAGCAGCCTTGGAGGGACAGCAGCAGATACGCAGTATTTT	CASSLGGTAADTQYF
TRBV28	TRBD1	-	TRBJ1-4	15	TGTGCCAGCAGCGCACAGGGGAACGCTAATGAAAAACTGTTTTTT	CASSAQGNANEKLFF
TRBV12-5	-	-	TRBJ2-2	15	TGTGCTAGTGGTCTGCGCGGTTCGAACACCGGGGAGCTGTTTTTT	CASGLRGSNTGELFF
TRBV7-9	-	few	TRBJ2-1	15	TGTGCCATCCCGTGGGAGACCGGCTCCTACAATGAGCAGTTCTTC	CAIPWETGSYNEQFF
TRBV9	TRBD2	-	TRBJ2-1	19	TGTGCCAGCAGCGTAGCTACGGGACGGACTAGCGGGAGAAGGGATGAGCAGTTCTTC	CASSVATGRTSGRRDEQFF
TRBV3-1/TRBV3-2	-	few	TRBJ1-4	13	TGTGCCAGCGGGGGGCAGGGTTTTGAAAAACTGTTTTTT	CASGGQGFEKLFF
TRBV7-2	-	-	TRBJ2-5	14	TGTGCCAGCAGGATAGCGAGATCCCAAGAGACCCAGTACTTC	CASRIARSQETQYF
TRBV24-1	-	-	TRBJ1-1	16	TGTGCCACCAGTGATCCCGGACGGGGATCGCGCACTGAAGCTTTCTTT	CATSDPGRGSRTEAFF
TRBV20-1	-	-	TRBJ1-5	16	TGCAGTGCTGGTGGTCAGGGATGGGGGAGCAATCAGCCCCAGCATTTT	CSAGGQGWGSNQPQHF
TRBV19	TRBD1	-	TRBJ1-5	15	TGTGCCAGTAGCACTATGGCGACAGGGAATCAGCCCCAGCATTTT	CASSTMATGNQPQHF
TRBV12-5	-	once	TRBJ2-5	13	TGTGCTAGTGGTAGGACTCGAGAAGAGACCCAGTACTTC	CASGRTREETQYF
TRBV11-1	-	-	TRBJ2-3	12	TGTGCCAGCAGCTTAACGACAGATACGCAGTATTTT	CASSLTTDTQYF
TRBV29-1	TRBD2	-	TRBJ2-1	16	TGCAGCGTTGATCGTCCGGGACTAGCGGGAGTATTCGAGCAGTTCTTC	CSVDRPGLAGVFEQFF
TRBV19	-	few	TRBJ1-5	15	TGTGCCAGTAGTATCGGGCAACCCGGCAATCAGCCCCAGCATTTT	CASSIGQPGNQPQHF
TRBV24-1	-	-	TRBJ1-6	13	TGTGCCACCAGACGGGACGACCATTCACCCCTCCACTTT	CATRRDDHSPLHF
TRBV18	TRBD1	-	TRBJ1-3	17	TGTGCCAGCTCACCACCTGGGGACAGGGCCTCTGGAAACACCATATATTTT	CASSPPGDRASGNTIYF
TRBV5-5	TRBD1	-	TRBJ1-1	12	TGTGCCAGCAGCTTCAGGGGGACTGAAGCTTTCTTT	CASSFRGTEAFF
TRBV24-1	TRBD2	few	TRBJ2-2	18	TGTGCCACCAGTGATCCGGGACTAGCGGGAGGTGTGACCGGGGAGCTGTTTTTT	CATSDPGLAGGVTGELFF
TRBV5-1	-	medium-sized	TRBJ2-3	14	TGCGCCAGCAGCTTGGACCTCTCGAAAGATACGCAGTATTTT	CASSLDLSKDTQYF
TRBV28	-	few	TRBJ1-3	15	TGTGCCAGCAGTCCCGCGGCAGGGGCTGGAAACACCATATATTTT	CASSPAAGAGNTIYF
TRBV2	TRBD1	once	TRBJ2-7	14	TGTGCCAGCAGGGAGACAGGGTATCGCTACGAGCAGTACTTC	CASRETGYRYEQYF
TRBV19	-	-	TRBJ1-5	16	TGTGCCAGTAGTTTCGAAGATTCGAATAGCAATCAGCCCCAGCATTTT	CASSFEDSNSNQPQHF
TRBV2	-	-	TRBJ2-2	11	TGTGCCAGCAAGTACACCGGGGAGCTGTTTTTT	CASKYTGELFF
TRBV19	-	-	TRBJ1-5	13	TGTGCCAGTAGTGAGCAGTCGAATCAGCCCCAGCATTTT	CASSEQSNQPQHF
TRBV7-6	TRBD2	-	TRBJ2-1	18	TGTGCCAGCAGCCCAACTTTTAGCGGGTTCAGCTCCTACAATGAGCAGTTCTTC	CASSPTFSGFSSYNEQFF